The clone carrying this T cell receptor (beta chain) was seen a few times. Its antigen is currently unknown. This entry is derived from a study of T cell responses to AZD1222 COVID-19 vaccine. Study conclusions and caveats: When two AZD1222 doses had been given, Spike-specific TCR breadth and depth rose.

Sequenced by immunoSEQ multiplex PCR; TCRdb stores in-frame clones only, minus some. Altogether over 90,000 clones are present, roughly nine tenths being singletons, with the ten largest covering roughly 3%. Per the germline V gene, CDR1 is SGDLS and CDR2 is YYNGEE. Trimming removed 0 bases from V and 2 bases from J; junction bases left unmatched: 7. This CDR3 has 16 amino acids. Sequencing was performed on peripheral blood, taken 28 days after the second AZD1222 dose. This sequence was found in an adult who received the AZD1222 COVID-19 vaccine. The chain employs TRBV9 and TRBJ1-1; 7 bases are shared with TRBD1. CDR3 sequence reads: CASSVDIGTVNTEAFF. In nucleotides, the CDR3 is TGTGCCAGCAGCGTAGACATCGGGACAGTAAACACTGAAGCTTTCTTT. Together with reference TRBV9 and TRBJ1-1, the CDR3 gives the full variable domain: DSGVTQTPKHLITATGQRVTLRCSPRSGDLSVYWYQQSLDQGLQFLIQYYNGEERAKGNILERFSAQQFPDLHSELNLSSLELGDSALYFCASSVDIGTVNTEAFFGQGTRLTVV.